What follows describes a single TCR beta chain. No antigen is known for it. The sample belongs to a study of graft-versus-host responses after intestinal transplantation. V was clipped by 6 bases and J by 0 bases; unmatched bases: 5. The CDR3 is 15 residues long. The germline V gene encodes CDR1 MNHEY and CDR2 SMNVEV (reference sequence). Assay used: immunoSEQ multiplex PCR; TCRdb lists only in-frame clones, some missing. This table has more than 90,000 clones, 90% to 95% appearing once. This clonotype was sampled from a human donor who was the organ donor for an intestinal transplant. Sequenced material: unstimulated CD8+ T cells sorted from spleen or lymph node cells, taken before transplant. The chain couples TRBV27 to TRBJ1-2; 9 positions agree with TRBD1. In DNA, the CDR3 is TGTGCCAGCAGGTGGGGACAGGGCCCTAACTATGGCTACACCTTC. Protein product: CASRWGQGPNYGYTF.